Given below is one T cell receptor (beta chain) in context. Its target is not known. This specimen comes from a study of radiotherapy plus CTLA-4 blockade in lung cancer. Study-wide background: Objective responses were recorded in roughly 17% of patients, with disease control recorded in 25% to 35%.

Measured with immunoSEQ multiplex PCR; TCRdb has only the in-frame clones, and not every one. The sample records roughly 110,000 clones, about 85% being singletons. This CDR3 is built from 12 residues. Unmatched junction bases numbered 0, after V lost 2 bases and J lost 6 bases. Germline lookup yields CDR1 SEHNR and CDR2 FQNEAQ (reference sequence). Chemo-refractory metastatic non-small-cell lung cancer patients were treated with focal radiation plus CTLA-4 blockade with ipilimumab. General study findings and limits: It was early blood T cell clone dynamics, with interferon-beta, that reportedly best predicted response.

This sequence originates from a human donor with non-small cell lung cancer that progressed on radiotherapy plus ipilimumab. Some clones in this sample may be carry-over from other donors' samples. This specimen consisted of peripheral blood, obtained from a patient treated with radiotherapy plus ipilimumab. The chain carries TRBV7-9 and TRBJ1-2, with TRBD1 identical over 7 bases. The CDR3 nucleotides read TGTGCCAGCAGCTTACAGGGGGATGGCTACACCTTC. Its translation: CASSLQGDGYTF.